The sequence of this T cell receptor (beta chain) was determined in a study of CD8+ T cells in alopecia areata (dated by TCRdb to 2016 to 2018). Study-wide context: Treated patients were enrolled in an open-label pilot trial of oral tofacitinib at 5 to 10 mg twice daily for moderate-to-severe alopecia areata. The study used high-throughput TCRbeta sequencing to examine T cell clonal expansion in alopecia areata, in both the C3H/HeJ mouse model and human patients. RNA was obtained with the PAXgene miRNA kit for fixed scalp, the miRNeasy kit for PBMCs, and the RNeasy kit for mouse skin. Scalp tissue and sorted CD4+ and CD8+ peripheral blood T cells from patchy and totalis/universalis alopecia areata patients and from healthy controls were covered by human TCRbeta sequencing. TCRbeta CDR3 regions were amplified by immunoSEQ multiplex PCR using 35 Vbeta forward and 13 Jbeta reverse primers. Biopsies were taken from tofacitinib-treated patients at baseline and again at 4 and 24 weeks into treatment, and several of those patients also had a later scalp biopsy. Patients received tofacitinib for 6 to 18 months and were then followed off drug for 6 months to check for delayed response and recurrence. Clonality in the scalp was compared among normal scalp (n=4), patchy alopecia areata scalp (n=8), and alopecia totalis/universalis scalp (n=8). Paper-wide results and their limitations: Shared TCR sequences between patients were less evident than in mice, which may be partly attributable to HLA diversity in the patient population. Lesional scalp, especially in alopecia totalis/universalis, showed higher clonality and more expanded CD8+ clones than normal scalp, suggesting antigenic drive. Scalp TCR repertoire analysis is complicated because resident alphabeta T cells in normal human skin are also sequenced, whereas mouse skin is dominated by gammadelta T cells.

The library was built by means of the immunoSEQ multiplex PCR assay. RNA was extracted from all samples and reverse transcribed into cDNA as template for TCR sequencing. First-strand cDNA was synthesized using SuperScript III with a 2:1 mix of oligo-dT and random hexamers. Amplification bias was assessed with a synthetic immune receptor repertoire, and residual bias was removed computationally. The study's processing was this. Raw reads were preprocessed to remove errors, and CDR3 was defined by IMGT conventions from the conserved cysteine to phenylalanine. Clonality was computed as 1 minus the Shannon entropy, with the entropy normalized by log2 of the number of productive unique TCRs. Scalp TCRbeta sequences were cross-referenced with sorted blood CD4 and CD8 repertoires so that the CD4 or CD8 identity of scalp clones could be inferred. TCRdb limited this immuneACCESS table to in-frame rearrangements with V and J called. A share of clones is missing; checked studies link under half to unresolved V genes, and the rest is unexplained. V, J and clone size reflect that table, while D and trimming were determined from the DNA. The sample records 130,000 to 150,000 clones, approximately 50% of which are singletons. The leading ten clones occupy roughly 0.99% of the sample.

Comments on this clone: Its antigen is still unknown. One base away there is no much larger clone; base qualities are not given.

Explained via the paper, the time point label denotes: baseline before oral tofacitinib. Lesional scalp punch biopsies and peripheral blood were obtained from alopecia areata patients. PBMCs were separated by density centrifugation and stained for CD3, CD4 and CD8, after which CD4+ and CD8+ T cells were sorted on a FACSAria. This TCR was sampled from a human donor with alopecia areata. The sequencing here drew on CD4+ T cells sorted from blood, taken at week 0.

The CDR3 protein sequence reads: CASRPTSGRSASEQFF. The DNA is as follows: TGTGCCAGCAGACCGACTAGCGGGAGGTCTGCGAGTGAGCAGTTCTTC. The chain is assembled from TRBV5-4 and TRBJ2-1; TRBD2 lines up with 13 middle nucleotides. V lost 5 bases and J lost 9 bases, and the count of bases not matched to a germline gene is 11. The CDR3 starts with the cysteine, ends with the phenylalanine, and has 16 residues. Only the CDR3 region is kept as DNA, spanning 48 bases read in frame from base 1. Looking up the germline V gene (reference sequence) yields CDR1 SGHNT and CDR2 YYREEE.